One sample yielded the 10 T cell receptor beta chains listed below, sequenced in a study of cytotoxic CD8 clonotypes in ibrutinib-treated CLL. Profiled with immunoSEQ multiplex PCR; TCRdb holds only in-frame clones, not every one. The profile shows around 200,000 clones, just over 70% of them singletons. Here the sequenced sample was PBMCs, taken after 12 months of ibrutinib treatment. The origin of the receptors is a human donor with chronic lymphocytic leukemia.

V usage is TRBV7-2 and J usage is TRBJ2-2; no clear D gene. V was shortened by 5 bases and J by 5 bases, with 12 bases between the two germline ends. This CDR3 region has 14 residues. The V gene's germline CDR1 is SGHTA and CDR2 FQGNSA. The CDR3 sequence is CASSPRPTTGELFF. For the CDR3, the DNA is TGTGCCAGCAGCCCCCGGCCAACAACCGGGGAGCTGTTTTTT.

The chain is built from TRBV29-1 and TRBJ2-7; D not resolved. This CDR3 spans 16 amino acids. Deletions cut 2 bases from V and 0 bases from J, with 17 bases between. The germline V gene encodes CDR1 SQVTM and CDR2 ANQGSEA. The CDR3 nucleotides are TGCAGCGTTGAAAAGGTCCCAGACCTCCTCTCCTACGAGCAGTACTTC. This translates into CSVEKVPDLLSYEQYF.

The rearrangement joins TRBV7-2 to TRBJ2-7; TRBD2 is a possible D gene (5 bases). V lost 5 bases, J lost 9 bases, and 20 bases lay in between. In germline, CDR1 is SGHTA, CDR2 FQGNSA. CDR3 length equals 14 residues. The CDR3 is CASSPRRTVGTQYF. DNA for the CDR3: TGTGCCAGCAGCCCTCGGCGGACTGTAGGCACGCAGTACTTC.

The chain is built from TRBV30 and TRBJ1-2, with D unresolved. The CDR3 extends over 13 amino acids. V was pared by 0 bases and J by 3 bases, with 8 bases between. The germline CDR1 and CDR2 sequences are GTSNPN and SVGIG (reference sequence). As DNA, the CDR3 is TGTGCCTGGAGTGTACGGGTTCACTATGGCTACACCTTC. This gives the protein CAWSVRVHYGYTF.

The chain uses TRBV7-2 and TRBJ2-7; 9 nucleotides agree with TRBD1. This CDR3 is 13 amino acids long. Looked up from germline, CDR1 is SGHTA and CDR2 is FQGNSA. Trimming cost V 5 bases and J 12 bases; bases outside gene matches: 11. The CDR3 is CASSPNRDRASYF. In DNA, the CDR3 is TGTGCCAGCAGCCCAAACCGGGACAGGGCCTCGTACTTC.

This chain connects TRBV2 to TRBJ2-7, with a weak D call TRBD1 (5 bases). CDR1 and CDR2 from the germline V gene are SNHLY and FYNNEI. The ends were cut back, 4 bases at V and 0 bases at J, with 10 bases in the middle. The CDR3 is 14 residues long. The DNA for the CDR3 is TGTGCCAGCAGTGTGACAGAAAGCTCCTACGAGCAGTACTTC. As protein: CASSVTESSYEQYF.

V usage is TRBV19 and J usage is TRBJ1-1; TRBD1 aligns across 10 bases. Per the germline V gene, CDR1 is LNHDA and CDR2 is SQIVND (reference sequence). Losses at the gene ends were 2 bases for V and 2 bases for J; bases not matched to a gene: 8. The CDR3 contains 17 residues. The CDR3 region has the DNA TGTGCCAGTAGTATACTTCAGACAGGGGGCTCCAACACTGAAGCTTTCTTT. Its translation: CASSILQTGGSNTEAFF.

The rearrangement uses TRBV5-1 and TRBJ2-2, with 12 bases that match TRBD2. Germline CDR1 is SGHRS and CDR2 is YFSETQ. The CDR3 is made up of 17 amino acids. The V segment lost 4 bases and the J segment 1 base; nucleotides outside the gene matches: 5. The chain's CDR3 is CASSHLTSGGNTGELFF. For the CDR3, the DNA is TGCGCCAGCAGCCATCTGACTAGCGGGGGGAACACCGGGGAGCTGTTTTTT.

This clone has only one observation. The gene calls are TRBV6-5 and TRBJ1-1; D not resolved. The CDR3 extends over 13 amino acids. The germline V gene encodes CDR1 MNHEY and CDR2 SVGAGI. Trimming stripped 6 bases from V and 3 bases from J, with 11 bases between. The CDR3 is CASRGYWDTEAFF. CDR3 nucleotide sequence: TGTGCCAGCAGGGGGTATTGGGACACTGAAGCTTTCTTT.

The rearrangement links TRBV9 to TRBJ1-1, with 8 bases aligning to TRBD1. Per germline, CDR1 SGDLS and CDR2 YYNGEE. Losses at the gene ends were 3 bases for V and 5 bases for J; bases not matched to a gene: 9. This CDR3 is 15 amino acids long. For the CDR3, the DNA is TGTGCCAGCAGCGACCAGGGGGCGCGGGGGACTGAAGCTTTCTTT. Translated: CASSDQGARGTEAFF.